The 32 T cell receptor beta chains given below trace back to one sample, sequenced in a study of spatial heterogeneity in lung cancer. TCRdb redid the calling of the 5' RACE reads with MiXCR, one entry per CDR3 protein. The sample holds under 14,000 distinct CDR3 sequences; 7.9% are singletons and the top ten take about 22%. These TCRs' antigens remain unknown. Whole-study findings and limits: The study found that expanded intratumoral alpha and beta TCR counts tracked tumor mutation counts.

The sample's time point: sample taken at primary tumor resection. The sequencing here drew on lung tumor tissue, taken at surgery. The origin of the receptors is a female donor with early-stage non-small cell lung cancer.

In its sample, this clonotype was seen many times. Because the library targeted alpha chains, this beta chain is an off-target read whose size means little. The rearrangement uses TRBV7-2 and TRBJ1-5, with 10 bases lining up with TRBD1. CDR3 length: 15 residues. Germline CDR1 reads SGHTA; CDR2 reads FQGNSA. The ends lost 1 base at V and 7 bases at J; junction bases unmatched: 4. CDR3: CASSLVTGGGQPQHF. The CDR3 DNA sequence: TGTGCCAGCAGCTTAGTGACAGGGGGCGGCCAGCCCCAGCATTTT.

This clonotype counts as medium-sized. This beta chain came through as a stray read in a library set up for alpha chains, and its size says little. V usage is TRBV11-2 and J usage is TRBJ2-5; 7 bases map to TRBD1. Germline CDR1 SGHAT, CDR2 FQNNGV. The CDR3 is 17 residues long. Trimming took 1 base from V and 0 from J; bases not matched to a gene: 8. The CDR3 DNA sequence: TGTGCCAGCAGCTTAGGGAAAGGACAGGTGTACCAAGAGACCCAGTACTTC. Its protein product is CASSLGKGQVYQETQYF.

Note on this clonotype: A junction boundary mismatches the germline segment, possibly from a read error. For a library built for alpha chains, this beta chain is a stray read; little rests on its size. This sequence joins TRBV7-7 and TRBJ2-5, with TRBD1 matching 7 bases. Germline V gene data show CDR1 as SSHAT and CDR2 as FNYEAQ (reference sequence). The length of the CDR3 is 14 residues. The CDR3 bases are TGTGCTAGCAGCTTAGGGACAGTACAAGAGACCCAGTACTTC. This translates into CASSLGTVQETQYF.

This clonotype was counted many times. Little can be read into the size of this beta chain, an off-target read in a library designed for alpha chains. The V call is TRBV9, the J call TRBJ2-7; D is possibly TRBD2 (6 bases). Germline loops: CDR1 SGDLS, CDR2 YYNGEE. The ends were cut back, 3 bases at V and 0 bases at J, with 19 bases in the middle. The CDR3 runs to 17 residues. CDR3 DNA: TGTGCCAGCAGCGAGACCGACTACACTAGCTACTCCTACGAGCAGTACTTC. Protein product: CASSETDYTSYSYEQYF.

This clonotype is classed as medium-sized. This beta chain was picked up by a library intended for alpha chains and is off target, so its count carries little meaning. This sequence joins TRBV20-1 and TRBJ1-1; D gene ambiguous. V was pared by 0 bases and J by 3 bases, with 11 bases between. CDR1 DFQATT and CDR2 SNEGSKA come from the germline V gene (reference sequence). This CDR3 comprises 14 residues. CDR3 protein: CSARDQPGYTEAFF. The CDR3 coding sequence is TGCAGTGCTAGAGATCAACCGGGCTACACTGAAGCTTTCTTT.

This clonotype was seen many times. This beta chain turned up in a library designed for alpha chains; as an off-target read, its abundance says little. The V gene is TRBV5-1, the J gene TRBJ1-1, with D unresolved. V gave up 0 bases and J gave up 0 bases, with 6 bases separating them. This CDR3 spans 14 amino acids. CDR1 and CDR2 from the germline V gene are SGHRS and YFSETQ. The CDR3 nucleotides are TGCGCCAGCAGCTTGGACAGAATGAACACTGAAGCTTTCTTT. The encoded protein is CASSLDRMNTEAFF.

This clonotype is medium-sized (0.01 to 0.1%) in the sample. In a library made to pick up alpha chains, this beta chain is a stray read with a size that means little. This chain joins TRBV9 and TRBJ2-3; 12 nucleotides line up with TRBD2. From germline, CDR1 is SGDLS and CDR2 YYNGEE. Unmatched junction bases numbered 8, after V lost 3 bases and J lost 3 bases. The CDR3 extends over 17 amino acids. CDR3 coding DNA: TGTGCCAGCAGCGCCGGACTAGCGGGGTCGACGACAGATACGCAGTATTTT. This sequence encodes CASSAGLAGSTTDTQYF.

Regarding this clonotype: Since it is a stray read in a library aimed at alpha chains, this beta chain has a size that is not meaningful. The J gene is TRBJ2-6, the V gene TRBV5-6, with a weak D call TRBD1 (6 bases). Germline CDR1 SGHDT, CDR2 YYEEEE. This CDR3 is 15 amino acids long. Deletions cut 9 bases from V and 0 bases from J, with 13 bases between. The CDR3 DNA sequence: TGTGCCATGACGACAGGCCCCTCTGGGGCCAACGTCCTGACTTTC. Its translation: CAMTTGPSGANVLTF.

This clonotype was recorded a few times. This beta chain came through as a stray read in a library set up for alpha chains, and its size says little. The chain couples TRBV30 to TRBJ2-6; 8 bases align to TRBD1. Germline V CDR1 and CDR2: GTSNPN, SVGIG (reference sequence). V trimming: 2 bases; J trimming: 0 bases; junction bases outside the gene matches: 12. There are 19 residues in the CDR3. The CDR3 here is CAWSLETGGESSGANVLTF. CDR3 bases: TGTGCCTGGAGTCTAGAAACAGGGGGTGAAAGCTCTGGGGCCAACGTCCTGACTTTC. Full variable domain (missing parts from reference TRBV30 and TRBJ2-6): SQTIHQWPATLVQPVGSPLSLECTVEGTSNPNLYWYRQAAGRGLQLLFYSVGIGQISSEVPQNLSASRPQDRQFILSSKKLLLSDSGFYLCAWSLETGGESSGANVLTFGAGSRLTVL.

In its sample, this clonotype was seen many times. Little can be read into the size of this beta chain, an off-target read in a library designed for alpha chains. The chain has TRBV25-1 and TRBJ1-2; TRBD1 matches at 8 bases. J lost 7 bases, V lost 6 bases, and 7 bases had no gene match. The CDR3 sequence is 13 residues long. In germline, CDR1 is MGHDK, CDR2 SYGVNS. The CDR3 region is CASRPDRGGGYTF. CDR3 sequence (DNA): TGTGCCAGCAGACCCGACAGGGGAGGTGGCTACACCTTC.

This clonotype was seen at least ten times. Within a library made for alpha chains, this beta chain is off target, and its count is uninformative. V gene TRBV7-9 combines with J gene TRBJ2-7, with no clear D. The CDR3 has 14 amino acids. The germline CDR1 and CDR2 sequences are SEHNR and FQNEAQ (reference sequence). Trimming removed 5 bases from V and 2 bases from J, with 13 bases in between. CDR3 amino acids: CASSHPGLPYEQYF. The CDR3 DNA follows: TGTGCCAGCAGCCACCCCGGGTTACCCTACGAGCAGTACTTC.

As concerns this clonotype: The library was built for alpha chains, so this beta chain is an off-target read and its size means little. The chain carries TRBV3-1 and TRBJ2-7, with D possibly being TRBD1 or TRBD2 (6 bases each). Germline CDR1 and CDR2: LGHDT and YNNKEL (reference sequence). Trimming took 2 bases from V and 6 from J, leaving 20 bases between them. The CDR3 is made up of 16 amino acids. The CDR3: CASSQKGGGGSAEQYF. CDR3 coding DNA: TGTGCCAGCAGCCAAAAGGGCGGAGGGGGGTCAGCCGAGCAGTACTTC.

This clonotype has a handful of counts. Because the library targeted alpha chains, this beta chain is an off-target read whose size means little. V is TRBV20-1 and J is TRBJ2-7; TRBD1 or TRBD2 may be the D gene (5 bases each). CDR1 DFQATT and CDR2 SNEGSKA come from the germline V gene (reference sequence). V lost 2 bases to trimming and J lost 0 bases, with 11 bases between them. This CDR3 spans 14 amino acids. The DNA for the CDR3 is TGCAGTGCTAGACCCGGGACCGGCTCCTACGAGCAGTACTTC. Encoded protein: CSARPGTGSYEQYF.

By proportion, this clonotype is hyperexpanded. The library was prepared for alpha chains; this beta chain is a stray read, so its frequency means little. The rearrangement uses TRBV7-9 and TRBJ2-1; D is unclear. The CDR3 extends over 15 amino acids. The germline CDR1 and CDR2 sequences are SEHNR and FQNEAQ (reference sequence). Trimming removed 5 bases at V and 7 bases at J, with 18 bases between. CDR3 coding DNA: TGTGCCAGCAGCCCTACGTCCCCCGGGTGGAATGAGCAGTTCTTC. Translation: CASSPTSPGWNEQFF.

This clonotype rates as medium-sized. A library prepared for alpha chains yielded this beta chain as an off-target read; its size is of little meaning. The chain combines TRBV7-9 with TRBJ2-7; no reliable D call. With 5 bases removed from V and 4 bases from J, the gap between germline ends came to 6 bases. CDR1 is SEHNR, CDR2 FQNEAQ, per germline (reference sequence). The CDR3 is 11 residues long. CDR3: CASSPGYEQYF. The CDR3 bases are TGTGCCAGCAGCCCCGGGTACGAGCAGTACTTC. The complete variable domain, with remaining parts taken from reference TRBV7-9 and TRBJ2-7, reads DTGVSQNPRHKITKRGQNVTFRCDPISEHNRLYWYRQTLGQGPEFLTYFQNEAQLEKSRLLSDRFSAERPKGSFSTLEIQRTEQGDSAMYLCASSPGYEQYFGPGTRLTVT.

As for this clonotype: This beta chain is an off-target read within a library intended for alpha chains, so its frequency means little. The chain joins TRBV7-9 to TRBJ2-5; 9 nucleotides line up with TRBD1. Germline V gene data show CDR1 as SEHNR and CDR2 as FQNEAQ (reference sequence). The CDR3 covers 16 residues. J gave up 4 bases and V 0 bases, and 6 bases lay outside the gene matches. The CDR3 nucleotides read TGTGCCAGCAGCTTAGCTGGGACAGGGTTTCCAGAGACCCAGTACTTC. This translates into CASSLAGTGFPETQYF. Together with reference TRBV7-9 and TRBJ2-5, the CDR3 gives the full variable domain: DTGVSQNPRHKITKRGQNVTFRCDPISEHNRLYWYRQTLGQGPEFLTYFQNEAQLEKSRLLSDRFSAERPKGSFSTLEIQRTEQGDSAMYLCASSLAGTGFPETQYFGPGTRLLVL.

Comments on this clonotype: This beta chain is off target for a library built for alpha chains, so its abundance means little. The chain employs TRBV3-1 and TRBJ2-5; TRBD1 matches at 8 bases. Germline-derived CDR1 and CDR2 are LGHDT and YNNKEL (reference sequence). Trimming removed 0 bases from V and 4 bases from J; junction bases left unmatched: 10. The CDR3 has 17 amino acids. CDR3 protein: CASSQEQGALNRETQYF. The DNA for the CDR3 is TGTGCCAGCAGCCAAGAGCAGGGGGCCCTCAATAGAGAGACCCAGTACTTC.

This clonotype was counted ten times or more. This beta chain slipped into a library made for alpha chains as a stray read, so its size is not meaningful. This rearrangement joins TRBV20-1 to TRBJ2-3; 7 bases line up with TRBD2. V shed 6 bases, J shed 6 bases, and the junction held 6 bases outside the gene matches. CDR3 length: 12 amino acids. Germline V CDR1 and CDR2: DFQATT, SNEGSKA (reference sequence). CDR3 in DNA: TGCAGTGCGAAGCGGGGTTTGGATACGCAGTATTTT. This translates into CSAKRGLDTQYF.

To note about this clonotype: A read error may be the cause here, since a much bigger clone is one base away. This beta chain slipped into a library made for alpha chains as a stray read, so its size is not meaningful. CDR3 region: CASSGGQNNSHLHF. The CDR3 DNA is TGCGCCAGCAGTGGGGGGCAGAATAATTCACACCTCCACTTT. The chain joins TRBV5-1 to TRBJ1-6, with D possibly TRBD1 on 6 matching bases. The CDR3 is 14 residues long. Per the germline V gene, CDR1 is SGHRS and CDR2 is YFSETQ.

This clonotype was detected ten times or more. This beta chain turned up in a library designed for alpha chains; as an off-target read, its abundance says little. The V and J genes are TRBV29-1 and TRBJ2-1; maybe TRBD2 (5 bases). V lost 7 bases to trimming and J lost 0 bases, with 13 bases between them. CDR1 is SQVTM, CDR2 ANQGSEA, per germline. CDR3 size: 14 residues. In DNA, the CDR3 is TGCAGCGCGGGGATCGAGAACTCCTACAATGAGCAGTTCTTC. Translating gives CSAGIENSYNEQFF.

Of note for this clonotype: Little can be read into the size of this beta chain, an off-target read in a library designed for alpha chains. The V call is TRBV7-6, the J call TRBJ2-5; the match to TRBD2 covers 7 bases. The CDR3 loop spans 13 amino acids. From germline, CDR1 is SGHVS and CDR2 FNYEAQ. With V trimmed by 2 bases and J by 6 bases, 3 bases remained unmatched. The CDR3 nucleotides are TGTGCCAGCAGCTTAAGCGGGGAACAGACCCAGTACTTC. Its protein product is CASSLSGEQTQYF.

In regard to this clonotype: Being off target in a library aimed at alpha chains, this beta chain has a size of little meaning. The gene calls are TRBV24-1 and TRBJ2-3, with D possibly being TRBD2 (5 bases). Germline CDR1 is KGHDR and CDR2 is SFDVKD. This CDR3 region has 13 residues. Trimming removed 9 bases from V and 2 bases from J, with 11 bases in between. CDR3 region: CATGQEVTDTQYF. DNA for the CDR3: TGTGCCACCGGGCAGGAGGTCACAGATACGCAGTATTTT.

This clonotype has ten or more counts. This beta chain turned up in a library designed for alpha chains; as an off-target read, its abundance says little. The genes are TRBV5-5 and TRBJ2-2, with a weak D call TRBD1 (5 bases). The CDR3 length is 13 residues. CDR1 and CDR2 (germline): SGHKS, YYEKEE (reference sequence). The V gene lost 5 bases and the J gene lost 3 bases, with 8 bases spanning the gap. The CDR3 DNA reads TGTGCCAGCAGACCCAGGGACACCGGGGAGCTGTTTTTT. Translated, it gives CASRPRDTGELFF.

This clonotype occurred many times. This beta chain appears as a stray read in a library generated for alpha chains; its size is not informative. The chain recombines TRBV4-1 with TRBJ2-1, with 14 bases aligning to TRBD2. After removal of 3 bases from V and 0 bases from J, the junction contained 7 bases not matched to a gene. This CDR3 region has 19 residues. The germline CDR1 and CDR2 sequences are MGHRA and YSYEKL. The CDR3, as DNA: TGCGCCAGCAGCCACCGACTAGCGGGGGGGGCTAGCTCCTACAATGAGCAGTTCTTC. It is translated as CASSHRLAGGASSYNEQFF.

This clonotype was recorded at least ten times. This beta chain was picked up by a library intended for alpha chains and is off target, so its count carries little meaning. The chain employs TRBV20-1 and TRBJ2-3; 10 bases fit TRBD2. The CDR3 has 16 residues. Per germline, CDR1 DFQATT and CDR2 SNEGSKA (reference sequence). Trimming removed 6 bases from V and 1 base from J; junction bases left unmatched: 10. The CDR3 DNA follows: TGCAGTGCCGGAAGCGGGGGGGCCTCTGGCACAGATACGCAGTATTTT. Amino acid sequence: CSAGSGGASGTDTQYF.

Relative to its sample, this clonotype is medium-sized. Since it is a stray read in a library aimed at alpha chains, this beta chain has a size that is not meaningful. The V and J genes are TRBV10-3 and TRBJ1-1, with TRBD1 matching over 9 bases. The CDR3 spans 14 residues. Germline trimming cut 6 bases from V and 6 bases from J; bases unmatched to any gene: 8. The V gene's germline CDR1 is ENHRY and CDR2 SYGVKD. CDR3 loop: CAISEDRGQAEAFF. The DNA for the CDR3 is TGTGCCATCAGCGAGGACAGGGGTCAGGCTGAAGCTTTCTTT.

In this sample, this clonotype is medium-sized. A library made for alpha chains picked up this beta chain off target, so its size means little. The rearrangement uses TRBV5-1 and TRBJ2-7; D possibly corresponds to TRBD2 (6 bases). Germline V CDR1 and CDR2: SGHRS, YFSETQ. This CDR3 spans 16 amino acids. Trimming pared 4 bases from V and 0 bases from J, leaving 17 bases between. CDR3 protein: CASSPGSLASSYEQYF. CDR3 bases: TGCGCCAGCAGCCCCGGGAGCCTAGCAAGCTCCTACGAGCAGTACTTC.

This clonotype is deemed medium-sized. This beta chain was picked up by a library intended for alpha chains and is off target, so its count carries little meaning. The gene calls are TRBV6-6 and TRBJ2-2; no definite D call. V was shortened by 6 bases and J by 2 bases, with 7 bases between the two germline ends. This CDR3 comprises 13 residues. Per the germline V gene, CDR1 is MNHNY and CDR2 is SVGAGI (reference sequence). The CDR3 DNA follows: TGTGCCAGCAGGGGCAGCAACACCGGGGAGCTGTTTTTT. Amino acid sequence: CASRGSNTGELFF.

This clonotype was recorded many times. The library was designed around alpha chains, so this beta chain is a stray read whose abundance carries little weight. The gene calls are TRBV5-1 and TRBJ2-3; the D gene is possibly TRBD2 (5 bases). V was clipped by 0 bases and J by 4 bases, with 9 bases between them. The CDR3 is made up of 14 amino acids. CDR1 is SGHRS and CDR2 is YFSETQ in the germline V gene. CDR3 region: CASSLDAGADTQYF. The CDR3 nucleotides are TGCGCCAGCAGCTTGGACGCCGGGGCAGATACGCAGTATTTT.

This clonotype has a count of ten or more. As an off-target read in a library built for alpha chains, this beta chain has a frequency of little significance. This chain links TRBV5-1 with TRBJ1-1; tentatively, D is TRBD1 (5 bases). Germline V gene lookup returns CDR1 SGHRS and CDR2 YFSETQ. V was trimmed by 0 bases and J by 3 bases, leaving 6 bases between them. CDR3 size: 13 residues. The CDR3 here is CASSLVGDTEAFF. DNA for the CDR3: TGCGCCAGCAGCTTGGTGGGGGACACTGAAGCTTTCTTT. Full variable domain (missing parts from reference TRBV5-1 and TRBJ1-1): KAGVTQTPRYLIKTRGQQVTLSCSPISGHRSVSWYQQTPGQGLQFLFEYFSETQRNKGNFPGRFSGRQFSNSRSEMNVSTLELGDSALYLCASSLVGDTEAFFGQGTRLTVV.

Many counts were recorded for this clonotype. The size of this beta chain means little, since it is a stray read in a library made for alpha chains. This rearrangement joins TRBV12-3 or TRBV12-4 to TRBJ2-7; D might be TRBD1 (6 bases). The V gene lost 9 bases and the J gene lost 3 bases, with 12 bases spanning the gap. The CDR3 has 12 residues. CDR3 sequence: CASSQGIYEQYF. The CDR3 DNA is TGTGCCAGTTCTCAGGGGATCTACGAGCAGTACTTC.

Note on this clonotype: This beta chain is an off-target read within a library intended for alpha chains, so its frequency means little. The genes are TRBV7-2 and TRBJ2-2, with 13 bases that match TRBD2. There are 20 residues in the CDR3. Germline-derived CDR1 and CDR2 are SGHTA and FQGNSA. The V gene end was trimmed by 5 bases and the J gene end by 0 bases; junction bases not matched to a gene: 12. CDR3 sequence reads: CASSKHLGTSGVSNTGELFF. CDR3 bases: TGTGCCAGCAGCAAACATCTCGGGACTAGCGGGGTCTCGAACACCGGGGAGCTGTTTTTT.